The 30 T cell receptor beta chains in this list originate from one sample, sequenced in a study of PD-1 blockade in mismatch repair-deficient tumors. Clones were sequenced by immunoSEQ multiplex PCR, and TCRdb holds only the in-frame ones, with some missing. Counted here are roughly 84,000 clones, more than 65% occurring once; the ten biggest clones make up 2.5% to 3%. The material sequenced was peripheral blood, taken 12 weeks after starting pembrolizumab. These receptors were collected from an adult with mismatch repair-deficient cancer.

This clone was counted a few times. The CDR3 nucleotides are TGTGCCAGCAGTGCCAGGGACAATGAGCAGTTCTTC. The encoded protein is CASSARDNEQFF. The rearrangement links TRBV2 to TRBJ2-1, with D possibly being TRBD1 (5 bases). Germline assignment: CDR1 SNHLY and CDR2 FYNNEI. This CDR3 spans 12 amino acids. Trimming removed 4 bases at V and 5 bases at J, with 6 bases between.

The chain couples TRBV6-5 to TRBJ2-7, with D possibly being TRBD2 (5 bases). This CDR3 is built from 14 residues. Germline V CDR1 and CDR2: MNHEY, SVGAGI. With 6 bases removed from V and 1 base from J, the gap between germline ends came to 13 bases. CDR3: CASSPARGSYEQYF. Written as DNA, the CDR3 is TGTGCCAGCAGCCCCGCCCGGGGATCCTACGAGCAGTACTTC.

The rearrangement links TRBV6-5 to TRBJ1-4; D call uncertain. V was trimmed by 2 bases and J by 8 bases, leaving 9 bases between them. CDR3 length equals 13 residues. Germline V gene lookup returns CDR1 MNHEY and CDR2 SVGAGI. CDR3 protein: CASSYRGGEKLFF. In DNA form, the CDR3 reads TGTGCCAGCAGTTACCGGGGAGGAGAAAAACTGTTTTTT.

V usage is TRBV6-6 and J usage is TRBJ1-1; 7 nucleotides align to TRBD1. The length of the CDR3 is 13 residues. CDR1 is MNHNY, CDR2 SVGAGI, per germline (reference sequence). With 7 bases clipped from V and 4 bases from J, the junction kept 6 bases outside the gene matches. This chain's CDR3 is CASTTGHGTEAFF. The DNA for the CDR3 is TGTGCCAGCACGACAGGGCATGGCACTGAAGCTTTCTTT.

The chain has TRBV7-3 and TRBJ2-7; TRBD2 aligns across 7 bases. Germline CDR1 reads SGHTA; CDR2 reads FQGTGA. Unmatched junction bases numbered 14, after V lost 5 bases and J lost 1 base. CDR3 length: 17 residues. CDR3 DNA sequence: TGTGCCAGCAGCGAACCGGCATTTGCGGGAGTGTCCTACGAGCAGTACTTC. It translates to CASSEPAFAGVSYEQYF.

V is TRBV7-9 and J is TRBJ1-2; D is ambiguous. V dropped 5 bases and J dropped 0 bases, with 13 bases sitting between them. The CDR3 is made up of 15 amino acids. The germline V gene encodes CDR1 SEHNR and CDR2 FQNEAQ (reference sequence). In DNA form, the CDR3 reads TGTGCCAGCAGCACAGAAATAGGAGCTAACTATGGCTACACCTTC. It yields the protein CASSTEIGANYGYTF.

The chain uses TRBV6-1 and TRBJ2-7; D unresolved. V gave up 5 bases and J gave up 6 bases, with 8 bases separating them. The CDR3 contains 11 residues. In germline, CDR1 is MNHNS, CDR2 SASEGT. The CDR3 region is CASSLPREQYF. In DNA form, the CDR3 reads TGTGCCAGCAGTCTCCCGCGCGAGCAGTACTTC.

The rearrangement links TRBV11-3 to TRBJ2-3; D gene uncertain. The germline V gene has CDR1 SGHNT and CDR2 YENEEA. The V end was cut by 1 base, the J end by 2 bases, with 10 bases between. The CDR3 contains 15 residues. CDR3 nucleotides: TGTGCCAGCAGCTTAGGCGGCATTTCCACAGATACGCAGTATTTT. It translates to CASSLGGISTDTQYF.

The chain couples TRBV7-8 to TRBJ2-7; possible D gene TRBD1, 6 bases. CDR1 and CDR2 (germline): SGHVS, FQNEAQ. Trimming removed 6 bases from V and 1 base from J, with 16 bases in between. The CDR3 runs 15 residues. Here the CDR3 reads CASRRTGLTSYEQYF. Written as DNA, the CDR3 is TGTGCCAGCAGACGTACAGGGCTTACTTCCTACGAGCAGTACTTC.

The rearrangement links TRBV6-1 to TRBJ2-2; 7 bases align to TRBD1. This CDR3 is built from 15 residues. Germline assignment: CDR1 MNHNS and CDR2 SASEGT. With 2 bases clipped from V and 6 bases from J, the junction kept 6 bases outside the gene matches. CDR3: CASSELVRGSGELFF. The CDR3 nucleotides read TGTGCCAGCAGTGAACTCGTCAGGGGGTCCGGGGAGCTGTTTTTT.

The gene calls are TRBV20-1 and TRBJ1-1; tentatively, D is TRBD1 (5 bases). V lost 2 bases and J lost 12, with 10 bases in between. The germline V gene has CDR1 DFQATT and CDR2 SNEGSKA (reference sequence). The CDR3 has 10 amino acids. CDR3 coding DNA: TGCAGTGCTAGATTCCAGGGAACTTTCTTT. Its translation is CSARFQGTFF.

This clone was found once. The rearrangement uses TRBV5-1 and TRBJ2-7; D call uncertain. Deletions cut 0 bases from V and 2 bases from J, with 9 bases between. Germline V gives CDR1 SGHRS, CDR2 YFSETQ. The CDR3 length is 14 residues. The CDR3 nucleotides are TGCGCCAGCAGCTTGGAGAACCCTACCTACGAGCAGTACTTC. As protein: CASSLENPTYEQYF.

The rearrangement links TRBV4-2 to TRBJ2-3; D may match TRBD1 or TRBD2 (5 bases each). From germline, CDR1 is LGHNA and CDR2 YNFKEQ. Trimming took 4 bases from V and 6 from J, leaving 26 bases between them. The CDR3 is 18 residues long. CDR3 nucleotide sequence: TGTGCCAGCAGCCTGACAACCGGGACCAGTTTTATAGACGATACGCAGTATTTT. It yields the protein CASSLTTGTSFIDDTQYF.

The chain recombines TRBV14 with TRBJ2-6, with D perhaps TRBD2 (6 bases). The germline CDR1 and CDR2 sequences are SGHDN and FVKESK. The CDR3 loop spans 19 amino acids. The V end lost 3 bases, the J end lost 0 bases, and 18 bases lay between the germline ends. The CDR3 region has the DNA TGTGCCAGCAGCCAGATTCAAGGGCCGGAGGGCTCTGGGGCCAACGTCCTGACTTTC. The encoded protein is CASSQIQGPEGSGANVLTF.

The rearrangement links TRBV9 to TRBJ1-1; possible D gene TRBD1, 6 bases. The V end was cut by 4 bases, the J end by 0 bases, with 16 bases between. CDR3 length: 16 residues. Germline V gives CDR1 SGDLS, CDR2 YYNGEE. The CDR3 coding sequence is TGTGCCAGCAGCCCCTGGGACATGAGGTTGAACACTGAAGCTTTCTTT. It codes for CASSPWDMRLNTEAFF. The full variable domain, in which reference TRBV9 and TRBJ1-1 provide the parts outside the CDR3, is DSGVTQTPKHLITATGQRVTLRCSPRSGDLSVYWYQQSLDQGLQFLIQYYNGEERAKGNILERFSAQQFPDLHSELNLSSLELGDSALYFCASSPWDMRLNTEAFFGQGTRLTVV.

The chain uses TRBV5-6 and TRBJ1-3; no clear D gene. Germline CDR1 SGHDT, CDR2 YYEEEE. CDR3 length equals 17 residues. V was shortened by 1 base and J by 0 bases, with 14 bases between the two germline ends. The CDR3, as DNA: TGTGCCAGCAGCTTGAGGAGGTACAGCGTCTCTGGAAACACCATATATTTT. Its protein is CASSLRRYSVSGNTIYF.

The V and J genes are TRBV5-1 and TRBJ2-1, with D perhaps given as TRBD1 or TRBD2 (5 bases each). Germline assignment: CDR1 SGHRS and CDR2 YFSETQ. The CDR3 has 15 amino acids. V lost 0 bases and J lost 4, with 11 bases in between. The CDR3 here is CASSLDGTEYNEQFF. The CDR3 DNA is TGCGCCAGCAGCTTGGATGGGACGGAATACAATGAGCAGTTCTTC.

The rearrangement links TRBV10-1 to TRBJ2-1, with TRBD2 matching 9 bases. In germline, CDR1 is WNHNN, CDR2 SYGVQD (reference sequence). The CDR3 has 16 residues. Trimming at V came to 0 bases and at J to 9 bases, leaving 9 bases not matched to a gene. The CDR3: CASSESRASGAREQFF. CDR3 sequence (DNA): TGCGCCAGCAGTGAGTCGCGGGCTAGCGGGGCCCGTGAGCAGTTCTTC.

V and J are TRBV2 and TRBJ1-1; 9 positions match TRBD1. The CDR3 runs 13 residues. In germline, CDR1 is SNHLY, CDR2 FYNNEI. J was trimmed by 5 bases and V by 7 bases; bases with no gene match: 5. CDR3 sequence: CASNQQGATEAFF. In DNA, the CDR3 is TGTGCCAGCAACCAACAGGGGGCGACTGAAGCTTTCTTT.

This sequence joins TRBV11-3 and TRBJ1-1; D uncertain. Germline V lookup: CDR1 SGHNT, CDR2 YENEEA. V dropped 5 bases and J dropped 6 bases, with 10 bases sitting between them. CDR3 length: 12 residues. The DNA of the CDR3 is TGTGCCAGCAGCCCCCGAGGTGCTGAAGCTTTCTTT. This encodes CASSPRGAEAFF.

This chain joins TRBV11-3 and TRBJ2-1, with 7 bases matching TRBD1. The CDR3 runs 17 residues. CDR1 SGHNT and CDR2 YENEEA come from the germline V gene. Trimming cost V 4 bases and J 8 bases; bases outside gene matches: 17. In nucleotides, the CDR3 is TGTGCCAGCAGCTCCCGACAGGGACCCGTCAAAGGTGATGAGCAGTTCTTC. Translated: CASSSRQGPVKGDEQFF. The full variable domain, its missing parts supplied by reference TRBV11-3 and TRBJ2-1, is EAGVVQSPRYKIIEKKQPVAFWCNPISGHNTLYWYLQNLGQGPELLIRYENEEAVDDSQLPKDRFSAERLKGVDSTLKIQPAELGDSAVYLCASSSRQGPVKGDEQFFGPGTRLTVL.

The CDR3: CASSAGLAGEGEQFF. CDR3 nucleotides: TGTGCCAGCAGCGCGGGACTAGCGGGAGAAGGTGAGCAGTTCTTC. The rearrangement uses TRBV11-3 and TRBJ2-1; 14 bases match TRBD2. The CDR3 spans 15 residues. Germline CDR1 reads SGHNT; CDR2 reads YENEEA. J gave up 9 bases and V 5 bases, and 6 bases lay outside the gene matches. Supplemented by reference TRBV11-3 and TRBJ2-1, the full variable domain reads EAGVVQSPRYKIIEKKQPVAFWCNPISGHNTLYWYLQNLGQGPELLIRYENEEAVDDSQLPKDRFSAERLKGVDSTLKIQPAELGDSAVYLCASSAGLAGEGEQFFGPGTRLTVL.

This clone was observed a handful of times. The rearrangement links TRBV2 to TRBJ2-1, with D possibly being TRBD2 (5 bases). V lost 8 bases, J lost 10 bases, and 18 bases lay in between. The CDR3 sequence is 13 residues long. Germline V lookup: CDR1 SNHLY, CDR2 FYNNEI. DNA of the CDR3: TGTGCCAGCTCCGACTCGGGGAACTTAGAGCAGTTCTTC. This gives the protein CASSDSGNLEQFF.

The CDR3 sequence: CASSQDPRGRRGNTIYF. The DNA of the CDR3 is TGTGCCAGCAGCCAGGATCCTAGGGGGCGCAGGGGAAACACCATATATTTT. The V and J genes are TRBV11-2 and TRBJ1-3; 7 bases match TRBD1. Germline V gene lookup returns CDR1 SGHAT and CDR2 FQNNGV. V lost 5 bases, J lost 4 bases, and 14 bases stayed unmatched. There are 17 residues in the CDR3.

This clone was seen once. The J gene is TRBJ2-1, the V gene TRBV9; D is perhaps TRBD1 or TRBD2 (5 bases each). This CDR3 has 14 amino acids. V gave up 1 base and J gave up 7 bases, with 12 bases separating them. CDR1 is SGDLS, CDR2 YYNGEE, per germline. The CDR3 is CASSVSGTENEQFF. In DNA, the CDR3 is TGTGCCAGCAGCGTAAGTGGGACGGAAAATGAGCAGTTCTTC. The complete variable domain, with remaining parts taken from reference TRBV9 and TRBJ2-1, reads DSGVTQTPKHLITATGQRVTLRCSPRSGDLSVYWYQQSLDQGLQFLIQYYNGEERAKGNILERFSAQQFPDLHSELNLSSLELGDSALYFCASSVSGTENEQFFGPGTRLTVL.

The chain uses TRBV5-6 and TRBJ1-4; no reliable D call. Germline CDR1 reads SGHDT; CDR2 reads YYEEEE. V was trimmed by 1 base and J by 5 bases, leaving 9 bases between them. The CDR3 consists of 14 residues. The CDR3 spells CASSLRAGNEKLFF. The CDR3 bases are TGTGCCAGCAGCTTGAGGGCCGGGAATGAAAAACTGTTTTTT.

V and J are TRBV5-1 and TRBJ2-1; TRBD2 agrees at 9 bases. The CDR3 is 16 residues long. Germline loops: CDR1 SGHRS, CDR2 YFSETQ. V was pared by 4 bases and J by 7 bases, with 12 bases of the junction left unmatched. The CDR3 loop is CASSITGTSPMNEQFF. DNA for the CDR3: TGCGCCAGCAGCATAACCGGGACTAGCCCTATGAATGAGCAGTTCTTC.

This clone has a handful of counts. The rearrangement uses TRBV5-1 and TRBJ2-2, with TRBD1 identical over 10 bases. V shed 7 bases, J shed 7 bases, and the junction held 7 bases outside the gene matches. The germline V gene encodes CDR1 SGHRS and CDR2 YFSETQ. This CDR3 comprises 14 residues. In nucleotides, the CDR3 is TGCGCCAGCGCCGGGACAGGGGTTGTCGGGGAGCTGTTTTTT. Translated, it gives CASAGTGVVGELFF.

The V gene is TRBV2, the J gene TRBJ1-2, with TRBD1 matching 7 bases. The V and J ends lost 7 bases and 2 bases, in that order; junction bases with no gene match: 7. The CDR3 runs 14 residues. CDR1 and CDR2 (germline): SNHLY, FYNNEI. CDR3: CASTPDRTNYGYTF. As DNA, the CDR3 is TGTGCCAGCACCCCGGACAGGACCAACTATGGCTACACCTTC.

The rearrangement links TRBV7-8 to TRBJ2-7, with D perhaps matching TRBD2 (6 bases). V lost 4 bases and J lost 3, with 13 bases in between. Germline V gene sequence: CDR1 SGHVS, CDR2 FQNEAQ. The CDR3 has 14 amino acids. The CDR3 here is CASSSASGGYEQYF. DNA for the CDR3: TGTGCCAGCAGCTCCGCGTCCGGGGGCTACGAGCAGTACTTC.